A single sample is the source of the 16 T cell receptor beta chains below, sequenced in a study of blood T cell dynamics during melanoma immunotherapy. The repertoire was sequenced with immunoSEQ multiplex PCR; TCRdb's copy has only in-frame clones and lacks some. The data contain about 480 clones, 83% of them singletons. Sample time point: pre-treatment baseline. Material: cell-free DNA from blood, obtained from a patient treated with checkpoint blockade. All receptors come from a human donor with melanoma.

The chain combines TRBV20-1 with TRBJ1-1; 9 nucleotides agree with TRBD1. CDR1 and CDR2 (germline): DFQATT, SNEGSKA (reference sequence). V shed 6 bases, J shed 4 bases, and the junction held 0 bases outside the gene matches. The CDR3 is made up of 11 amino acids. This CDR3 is CSAGQGTEAFF. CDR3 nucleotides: TGCAGTGCGGGACAGGGCACTGAAGCTTTCTTT.

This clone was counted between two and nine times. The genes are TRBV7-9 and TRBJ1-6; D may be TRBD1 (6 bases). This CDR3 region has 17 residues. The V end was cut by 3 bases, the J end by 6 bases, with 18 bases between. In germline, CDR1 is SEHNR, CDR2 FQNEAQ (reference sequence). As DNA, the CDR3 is TGTGCCAGCAGCTTCGTCACAGGGACTGCGGGTAATTCACCCCTCCACTTT. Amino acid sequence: CASSFVTGTAGNSPLHF.

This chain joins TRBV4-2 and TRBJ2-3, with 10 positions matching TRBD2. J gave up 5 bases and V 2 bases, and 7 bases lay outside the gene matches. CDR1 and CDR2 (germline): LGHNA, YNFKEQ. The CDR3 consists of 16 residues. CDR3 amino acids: CASSQTSGGARDTQYF. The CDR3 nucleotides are TGTGCCAGCAGCCAAACCAGCGGGGGGGCAAGAGATACGCAGTATTTT.

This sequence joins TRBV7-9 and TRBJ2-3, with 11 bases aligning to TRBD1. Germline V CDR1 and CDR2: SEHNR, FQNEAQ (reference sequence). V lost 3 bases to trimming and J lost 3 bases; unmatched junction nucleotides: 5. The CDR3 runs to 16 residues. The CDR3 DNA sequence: TGTGCCAGCAGCTTCGGACAGGGGGCATGGACAGATACGCAGTATTTT. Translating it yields CASSFGQGAWTDTQYF.

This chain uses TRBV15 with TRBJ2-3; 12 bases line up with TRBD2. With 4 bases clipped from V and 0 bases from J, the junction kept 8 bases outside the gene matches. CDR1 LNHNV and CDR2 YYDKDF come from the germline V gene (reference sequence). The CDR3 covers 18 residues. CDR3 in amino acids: CATSTGLAGDYSTDTQYF. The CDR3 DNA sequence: TGTGCCACCAGCACGGGACTAGCGGGTGACTATAGCACAGATACGCAGTATTTT.

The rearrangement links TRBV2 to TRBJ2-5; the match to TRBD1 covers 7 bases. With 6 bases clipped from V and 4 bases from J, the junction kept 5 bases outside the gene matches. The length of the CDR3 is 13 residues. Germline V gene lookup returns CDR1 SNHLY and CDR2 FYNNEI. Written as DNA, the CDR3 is TGTGCCAGCAGGCCCGGGACAGCAGAGACCCAGTACTTC. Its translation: CASRPGTAETQYF.

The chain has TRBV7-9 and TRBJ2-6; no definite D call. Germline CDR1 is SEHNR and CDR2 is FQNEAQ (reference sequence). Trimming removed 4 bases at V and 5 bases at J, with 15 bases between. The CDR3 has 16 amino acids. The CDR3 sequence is CASSYALQSRANVLTF. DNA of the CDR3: TGTGCCAGCAGCTATGCATTACAAAGTCGGGCCAACGTCCTGACTTTC.

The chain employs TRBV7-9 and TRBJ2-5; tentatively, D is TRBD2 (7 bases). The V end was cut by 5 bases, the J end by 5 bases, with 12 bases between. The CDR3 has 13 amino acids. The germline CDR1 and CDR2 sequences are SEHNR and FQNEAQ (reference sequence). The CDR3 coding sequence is TGTGCCAGCAGCGGGGGGGGCCCCGAGACCCAGTACTTC. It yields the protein CASSGGGPETQYF. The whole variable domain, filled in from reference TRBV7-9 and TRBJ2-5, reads DTGVSQNPRHKITKRGQNVTFRCDPISEHNRLYWYRQTLGQGPEFLTYFQNEAQLEKSRLLSDRFSAERPKGSFSTLEIQRTEQGDSAMYLCASSGGGPETQYFGPGTRLLVL.

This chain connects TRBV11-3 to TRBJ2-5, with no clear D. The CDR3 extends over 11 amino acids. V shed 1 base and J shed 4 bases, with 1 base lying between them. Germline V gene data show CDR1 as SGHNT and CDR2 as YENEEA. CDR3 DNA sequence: TGTGCCAGCAGCTTAGGAGAGACCCAGTACTTC. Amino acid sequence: CASSLGETQYF. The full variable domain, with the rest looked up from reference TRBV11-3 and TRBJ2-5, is EAGVVQSPRYKIIEKKQPVAFWCNPISGHNTLYWYLQNLGQGPELLIRYENEEAVDDSQLPKDRFSAERLKGVDSTLKIQPAELGDSAVYLCASSLGETQYFGPGTRLLVL.

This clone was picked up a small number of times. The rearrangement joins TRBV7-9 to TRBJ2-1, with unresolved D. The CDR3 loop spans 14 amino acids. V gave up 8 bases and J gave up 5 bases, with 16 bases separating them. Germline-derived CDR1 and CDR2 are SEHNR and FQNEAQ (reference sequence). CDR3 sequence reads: CASSAIGRNNEQFF. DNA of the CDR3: TGTGCCAGCTCCGCCATCGGACGGAACAATGAGCAGTTCTTC.

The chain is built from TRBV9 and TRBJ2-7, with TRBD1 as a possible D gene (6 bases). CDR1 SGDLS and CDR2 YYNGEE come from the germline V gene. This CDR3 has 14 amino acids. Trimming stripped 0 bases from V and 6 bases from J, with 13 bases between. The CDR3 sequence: CASSVAAGAREQYF. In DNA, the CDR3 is TGTGCCAGCAGCGTAGCGGCAGGGGCGCGCGAGCAGTACTTC.

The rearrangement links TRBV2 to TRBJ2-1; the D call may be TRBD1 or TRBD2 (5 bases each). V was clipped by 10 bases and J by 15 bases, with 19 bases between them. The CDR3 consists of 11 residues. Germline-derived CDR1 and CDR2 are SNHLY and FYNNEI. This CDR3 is CATGAGSAGFF. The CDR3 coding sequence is TGTGCCACCGGAGCAGGGTCTGCGGGGTTCTTC. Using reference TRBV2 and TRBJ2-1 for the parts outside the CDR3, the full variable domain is EPEVTQTPSHQVTQMGQEVILRCVPISNHLYFYWYRQILGQKVEFLVSFYNNEISEKSEIFDDQFSVERPDGSNFTLKIRSTKLEDSAMYFCATGAGSAGFFGPGTRLTVL.

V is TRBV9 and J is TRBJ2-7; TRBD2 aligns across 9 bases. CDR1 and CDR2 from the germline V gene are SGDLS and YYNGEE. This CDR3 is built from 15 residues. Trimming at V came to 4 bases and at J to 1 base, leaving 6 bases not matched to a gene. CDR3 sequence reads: CASSPASGVSYEQYF. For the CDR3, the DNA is TGTGCCAGCAGCCCCGCTAGCGGGGTGTCCTACGAGCAGTACTTC.

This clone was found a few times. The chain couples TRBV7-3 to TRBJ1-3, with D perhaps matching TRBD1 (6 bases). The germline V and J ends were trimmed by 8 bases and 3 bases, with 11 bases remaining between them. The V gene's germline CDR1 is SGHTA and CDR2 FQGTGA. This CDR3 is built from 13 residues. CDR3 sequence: CASSGGGGNTIYF. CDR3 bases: TGTGCCAGCTCGGGGGGCGGTGGAAACACCATATATTTT.

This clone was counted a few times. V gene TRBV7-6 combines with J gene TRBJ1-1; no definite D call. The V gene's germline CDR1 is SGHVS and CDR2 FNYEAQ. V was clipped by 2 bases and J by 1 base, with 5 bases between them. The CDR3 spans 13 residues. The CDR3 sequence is CASSLNQNTEAFF. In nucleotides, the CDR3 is TGTGCCAGCAGCTTAAATCAGAACACTGAAGCTTTCTTT.

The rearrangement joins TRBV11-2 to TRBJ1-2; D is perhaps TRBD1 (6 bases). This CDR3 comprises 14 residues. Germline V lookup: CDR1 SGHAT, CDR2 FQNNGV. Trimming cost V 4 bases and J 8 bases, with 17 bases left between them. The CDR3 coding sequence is TGTGCCAGCAGCTCACAATTAAACAGGGTCGGCTACACCTTC. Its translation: CASSSQLNRVGYTF.